The clone carrying this T cell receptor beta chain was picked up many times. Its antigen is still unknown. Germline CDR1 reads DFQATT; CDR2 reads SNEGSKA (reference sequence). Trimming stripped 5 bases from V and 0 bases from J, with 14 bases between. The CDR3 sequence is 14 residues long. This entry comes from a study of neurological immune-mediated disorders. 5'RACE with 10-nucleotide random UMIs produced the cDNA. Each CDR3 protein is one row after TCRdb ran MiXCR on the 5' RACE reads. This sample has about 62,000 distinct CDR3 sequences; about 3.5% occur once, and the top ten carry less than 2.5%. General study findings and limits: HTLV-1-associated myelopathy had the most TCR clonal expansion, whereas multiple sclerosis had the least (lower than in healthy controls).

Sequencing was done on a sample of PBMCs. The chain combines TRBV20-1 with TRBJ2-7; D may correspond to TRBD1 or TRBD2 (5 bases each). The TCR was taken from a woman aged 50 to 60 with multiple sclerosis. CDR3 nucleotides: TGCAGTGCTGCGCGACCTGGGGGCTCCTACGAGCAGTACTTC. Translated: CSAARPGGSYEQYF.